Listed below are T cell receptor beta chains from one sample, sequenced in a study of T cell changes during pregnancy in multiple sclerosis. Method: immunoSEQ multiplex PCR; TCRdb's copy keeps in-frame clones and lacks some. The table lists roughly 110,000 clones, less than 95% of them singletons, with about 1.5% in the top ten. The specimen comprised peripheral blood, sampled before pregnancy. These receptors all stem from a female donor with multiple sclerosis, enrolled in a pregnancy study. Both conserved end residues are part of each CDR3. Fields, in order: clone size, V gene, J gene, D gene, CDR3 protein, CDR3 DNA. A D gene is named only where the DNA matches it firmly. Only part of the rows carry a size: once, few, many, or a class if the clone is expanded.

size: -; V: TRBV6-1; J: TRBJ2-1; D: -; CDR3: CASSQGYNEQFF; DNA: TGTGCCAGCTCTCAGGGGTACAATGAGCAGTTCTTC
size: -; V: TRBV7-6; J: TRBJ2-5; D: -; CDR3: CASSLTSWETQYF; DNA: TGTGCCAGCAGCTTAACTAGCTGGGAGACCCAGTACTTC
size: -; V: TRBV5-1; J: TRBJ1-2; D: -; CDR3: CASSLVNREGYTF; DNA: TGCGCCAGCAGCTTGGTGAACAGGGAGGGCTACACCTTC
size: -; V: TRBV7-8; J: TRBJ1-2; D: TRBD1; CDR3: CASSVRQGDGYTF; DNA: TGTGCCAGCAGCGTACGACAGGGGGATGGCTACACCTTC
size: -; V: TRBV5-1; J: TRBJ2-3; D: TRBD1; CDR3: CASSTGAVDTQYF; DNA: TGCGCCAGCAGTACAGGGGCGGTAGATACGCAGTATTTT
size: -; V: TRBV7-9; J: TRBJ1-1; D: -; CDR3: CASSPAGSSRINTEAFF; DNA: TGTGCCAGCAGCCCAGCGGGCAGCTCGAGGATTAACACTGAAGCTTTCTTT
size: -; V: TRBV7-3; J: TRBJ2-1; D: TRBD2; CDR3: CASSLILAGGPSTYNEQFF; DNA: TGTGCCAGCAGCTTAATTCTAGCGGGAGGGCCATCGACCTACAATGAGCAGTTCTTC
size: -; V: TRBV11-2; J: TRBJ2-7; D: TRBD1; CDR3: CASSSNRGAWEQYF; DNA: TGTGCCAGCAGCTCCAACAGGGGGGCATGGGAGCAGTACTTC
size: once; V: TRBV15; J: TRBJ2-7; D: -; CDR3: CATSRDQSEGYEQYF; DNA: TGTGCCACCAGCAGAGATCAGTCGGAGGGCTACGAGCAGTACTTC
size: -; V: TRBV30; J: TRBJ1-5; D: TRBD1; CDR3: CAWSGRGHFQPQHF; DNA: TGTGCCTGGAGTGGCAGGGGGCACTTTCAGCCCCAGCATTTT
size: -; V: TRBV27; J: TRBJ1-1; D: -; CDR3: CASRIQTMNTEAFF; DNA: TGTGCCAGCAGGATACAGACTATGAACACTGAAGCTTTCTTT
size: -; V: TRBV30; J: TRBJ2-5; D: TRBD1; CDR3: CAWTQGAIRQETQYF; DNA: TGTGCCTGGACACAGGGGGCTATCAGACAAGAGACCCAGTACTTC
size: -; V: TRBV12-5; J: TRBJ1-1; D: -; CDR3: CASGFGRANTEAFF; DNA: TGTGCTAGTGGTTTCGGCAGGGCGAACACTGAAGCTTTCTTT
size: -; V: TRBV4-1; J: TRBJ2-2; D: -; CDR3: CASSQERARGGELFF; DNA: TGCGCCAGCAGCCAAGAAAGGGCCAGGGGCGGGGAGCTGTTTTTT
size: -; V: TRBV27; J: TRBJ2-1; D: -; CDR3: CASSSPPGVGYNEQFF; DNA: TGTGCCAGCAGTTCTCCTCCGGGAGTGGGATACAATGAACAGTTCTTC
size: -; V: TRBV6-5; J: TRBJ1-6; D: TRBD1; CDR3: CASTQDRAFSSPLHF; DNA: TGTGCCAGCACCCAAGACAGGGCCTTTTCTTCACCCCTCCACTTT
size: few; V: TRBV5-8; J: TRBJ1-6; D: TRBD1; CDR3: CASSLRTGIGNSPLHF; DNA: TGTGCCAGCAGCTTGAGGACAGGGATCGGAAATTCACCCCTCCACTTT
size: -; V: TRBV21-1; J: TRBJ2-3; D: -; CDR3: CASSKGRYQRGLTDTQYF; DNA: TGTGCCAGCAGCAAAGGTCGCTATCAGCGGGGCCTCACAGATACGCAGTATTTT
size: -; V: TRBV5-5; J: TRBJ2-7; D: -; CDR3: CASSPPNSYEQYF; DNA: TGTGCCAGCAGCCCCCCTAACTCCTACGAGCAGTACTTC
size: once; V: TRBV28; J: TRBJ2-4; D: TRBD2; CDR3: CASSLGGGRLAKNIQYF; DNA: TGTGCCAGCAGTTTGGGGGGCGGGAGGCTAGCCAAAAACATTCAGTACTTC
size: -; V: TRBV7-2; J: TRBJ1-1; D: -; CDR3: CASSLAPPGMNTEAFF; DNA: TGTGCCAGCAGCTTAGCCCCCCCAGGGATGAACACTGAAGCTTTCTTT
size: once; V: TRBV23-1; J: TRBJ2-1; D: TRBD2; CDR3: CASRRTSGRSREQFF; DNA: TGCGCCAGCCGGCGGACTAGCGGGAGAAGTCGTGAGCAGTTCTTC
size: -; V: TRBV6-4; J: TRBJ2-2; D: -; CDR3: CASPVAHTGELFF; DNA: TGTGCCAGCCCGGTCGCTCACACCGGGGAGCTGTTTTTT